The T cell receptor beta chain under discussion was sequenced for a study of T-cell reconstitution after alpha-beta-depleted transplantation in children. The CDR3 contains 19 residues. Trimming pared 5 bases from V and 2 bases from J, leaving 28 bases between. Molecular barcoding with unique molecular identifiers was used for the TCRbeta library. MiXCR was run by TCRdb on the PCR reads, yielding one entry per CDR3 protein. Of 450,000 to 600,000 distinct CDR3 sequences listed, approximately 16% are singletons. The sequence was collected from a human donor who donated a stem cell graft to a child with acute lymphoblastic leukemia. This chain uses TRBV12-3 or TRBV12-4 with TRBJ2-7; no reliable D call. Sequencing used PBMCs from the stem cell graft donor, obtained from the stem cell graft. As DNA, the CDR3 is TGTGCCAGCAGTACAACTGGAAACCTGGGCAGGCTCGCGCCCTACGAGCAGTACTTC. As protein: CASSTTGNLGRLAPYEQYF.